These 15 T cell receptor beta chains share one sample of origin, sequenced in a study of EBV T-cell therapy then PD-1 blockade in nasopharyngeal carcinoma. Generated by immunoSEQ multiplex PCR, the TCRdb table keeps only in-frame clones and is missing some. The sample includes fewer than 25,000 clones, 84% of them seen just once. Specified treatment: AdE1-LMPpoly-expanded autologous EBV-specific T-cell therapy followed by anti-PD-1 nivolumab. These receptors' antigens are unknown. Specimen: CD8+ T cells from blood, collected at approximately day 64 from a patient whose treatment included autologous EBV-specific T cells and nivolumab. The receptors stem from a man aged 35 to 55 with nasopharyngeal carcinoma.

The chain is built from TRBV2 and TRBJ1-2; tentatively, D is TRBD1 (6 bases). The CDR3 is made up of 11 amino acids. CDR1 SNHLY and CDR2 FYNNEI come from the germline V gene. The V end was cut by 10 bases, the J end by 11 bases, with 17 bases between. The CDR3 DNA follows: TGTGCCACCCTTTCTAAAGGACAGTACACCTTC. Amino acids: CATLSKGQYTF.

The CDR3 DNA is TGTGCCAGCAGCGTAGATAGCGGGGGCTACAATGAGCAGTTCTTC. Its protein product is CASSVDSGGYNEQFF. The rearrangement uses TRBV9 and TRBJ2-1; 9 nucleotides align to TRBD2. Germline V gene sequence: CDR1 SGDLS, CDR2 YYNGEE. Trimming at V came to 0 bases and at J to 3 bases, leaving 1 base not matched to a gene. The CDR3 covers 15 residues.

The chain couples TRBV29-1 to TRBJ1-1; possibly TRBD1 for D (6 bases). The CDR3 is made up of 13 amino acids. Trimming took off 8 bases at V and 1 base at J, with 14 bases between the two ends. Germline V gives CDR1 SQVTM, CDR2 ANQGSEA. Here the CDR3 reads CSLRTGSNTEAFF. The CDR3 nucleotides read TGCAGCTTACGTACAGGGTCGAACACTGAAGCTTTCTTT. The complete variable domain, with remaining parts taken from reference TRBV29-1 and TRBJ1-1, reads SAVISQKPSRDICQRGTSLTIQCQVDSQVTMMFWYRQQPGQSLTLIATANQGSEATYESGFVIDKFPISRPNLTFSTLTVSNMSPEDSSIYLCSLRTGSNTEAFFGQGTRLTVV.

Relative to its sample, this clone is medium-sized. The DNA for the CDR3 is TGTGCCAGCAGCTTCCGGGACAGATCCGAAGCTTTCTTT. Its translation is CASSFRDRSEAFF. The chain employs TRBV7-9 and TRBJ1-1; 7 bases agree with TRBD1. Losses at the gene ends were 3 bases for V and 8 bases for J; bases not matched to a gene: 6. Germline assignment: CDR1 SEHNR and CDR2 FQNEAQ (reference sequence). The CDR3 runs 13 residues.

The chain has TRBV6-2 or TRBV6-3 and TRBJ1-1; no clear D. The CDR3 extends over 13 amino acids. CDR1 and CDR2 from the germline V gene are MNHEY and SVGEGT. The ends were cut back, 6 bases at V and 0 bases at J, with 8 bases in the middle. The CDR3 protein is CASSIVLNTEAFF. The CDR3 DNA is TGTGCCAGCAGCATAGTGCTGAACACTGAAGCTTTCTTT.

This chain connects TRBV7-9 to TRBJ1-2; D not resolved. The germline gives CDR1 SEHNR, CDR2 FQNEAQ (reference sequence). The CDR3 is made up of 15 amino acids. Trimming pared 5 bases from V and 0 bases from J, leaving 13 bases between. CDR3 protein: CASSQIGYTNYGYTF. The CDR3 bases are TGTGCCAGCAGCCAGATTGGGTACACTAACTATGGCTACACCTTC.

The CDR3 region is CATSTRQDTGYTF. CDR3 DNA sequence: TGTGCCACCAGCACGAGACAGGACACAGGCTACACCTTC. This chain links TRBV15 with TRBJ1-2; maybe TRBD1 (6 bases). The ends were cut back, 4 bases at V and 8 bases at J, with 14 bases in the middle. In germline, CDR1 is LNHNV, CDR2 YYDKDF (reference sequence). The CDR3 is 13 residues long.

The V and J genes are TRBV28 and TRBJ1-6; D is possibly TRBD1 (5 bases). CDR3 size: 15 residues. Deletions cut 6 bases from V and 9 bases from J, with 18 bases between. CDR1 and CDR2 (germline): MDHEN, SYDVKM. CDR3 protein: CASSETPPQGSPLHF. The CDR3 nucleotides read TGTGCCAGCAGCGAAACGCCCCCCCAGGGTTCACCCCTCCACTTT.

The CDR3 is CASSLTSGGALYTGELFF. In DNA form, the CDR3 reads TGTGCCAGCAGCCTGACTAGCGGGGGGGCGTTGTACACCGGGGAGCTGTTTTTT. The chain combines TRBV5-6 with TRBJ2-2; TRBD2 matches 14 bases. The CDR3 contains 18 residues. From germline, CDR1 is SGHDT and CDR2 YYEEEE. J gave up 3 bases and V 4 bases, and 8 bases lay outside the gene matches.

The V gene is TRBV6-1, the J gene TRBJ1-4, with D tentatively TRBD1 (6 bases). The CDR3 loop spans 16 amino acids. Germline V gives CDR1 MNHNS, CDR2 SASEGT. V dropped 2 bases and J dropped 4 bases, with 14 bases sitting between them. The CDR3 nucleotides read TGTGCCAGCAGTGAATGGAGGGGGGCCCTTAATGAAAAACTGTTTTTT. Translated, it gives CASSEWRGALNEKLFF.

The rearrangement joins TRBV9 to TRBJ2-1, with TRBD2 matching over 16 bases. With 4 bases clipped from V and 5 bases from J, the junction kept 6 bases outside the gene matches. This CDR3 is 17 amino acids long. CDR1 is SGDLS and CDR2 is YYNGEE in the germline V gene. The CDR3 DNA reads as TGTGCCAGCAGCCCCGGGACTAGCGGGGGGGTGGACAATGAGCAGTTCTTC. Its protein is CASSPGTSGGVDNEQFF.

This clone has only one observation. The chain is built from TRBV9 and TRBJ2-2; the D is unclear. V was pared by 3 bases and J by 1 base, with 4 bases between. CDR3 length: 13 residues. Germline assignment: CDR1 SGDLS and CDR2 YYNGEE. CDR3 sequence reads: CASSGRNTGELFF. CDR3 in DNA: TGTGCCAGCAGCGGTCGGAACACCGGGGAGCTGTTTTTT. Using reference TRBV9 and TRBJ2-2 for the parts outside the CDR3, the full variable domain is DSGVTQTPKHLITATGQRVTLRCSPRSGDLSVYWYQQSLDQGLQFLIQYYNGEERAKGNILERFSAQQFPDLHSELNLSSLELGDSALYFCASSGRNTGELFFGEGSRLTVL.

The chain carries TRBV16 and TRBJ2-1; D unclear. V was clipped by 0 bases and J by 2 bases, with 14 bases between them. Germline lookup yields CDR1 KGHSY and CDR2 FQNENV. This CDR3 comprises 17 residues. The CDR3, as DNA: TGTGCCAGCAGCCAATCTTGGGCCACAAGACCCTACAATGAGCAGTTCTTC. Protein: CASSQSWATRPYNEQFF.

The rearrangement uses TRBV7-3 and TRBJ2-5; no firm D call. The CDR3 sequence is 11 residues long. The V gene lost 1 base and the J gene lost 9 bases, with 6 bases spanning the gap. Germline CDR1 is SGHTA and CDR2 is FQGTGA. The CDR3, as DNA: TGTGCCAGCAGCTTAAGAGGTCCCCAGTACTTC. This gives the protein CASSLRGPQYF.

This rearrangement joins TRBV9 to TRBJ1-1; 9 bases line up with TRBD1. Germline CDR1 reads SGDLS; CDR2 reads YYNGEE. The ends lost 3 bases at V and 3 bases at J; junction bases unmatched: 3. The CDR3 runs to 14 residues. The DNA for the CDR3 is TGTGCCAGCAGCGGGGGACAGGGTGACACTGAAGCTTTCTTT. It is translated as CASSGGQGDTEAFF. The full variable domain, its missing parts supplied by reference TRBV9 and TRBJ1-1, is DSGVTQTPKHLITATGQRVTLRCSPRSGDLSVYWYQQSLDQGLQFLIQYYNGEERAKGNILERFSAQQFPDLHSELNLSSLELGDSALYFCASSGGQGDTEAFFGQGTRLTVV.